The 20 T cell receptor beta chains in this list originate from one sample, sequenced in a study of brain metastases from non-small cell lung cancer. The repertoire was sequenced with immunoSEQ multiplex PCR; TCRdb's copy has only in-frame clones and lacks some. The sample holds some 4,200 clones, around 83% seen once. Sequences were obtained from primary lung tumor tissue. The receptors were sampled from a donor aged 40 or over with non-small cell lung cancer.

The chain uses TRBV30 and TRBJ1-2; TRBD1 might be the D (5 bases). V lost 8 bases to trimming and J lost 3 bases, with 13 bases between them. In germline, CDR1 is GTSNPN, CDR2 SVGIG (reference sequence). This CDR3 has 12 residues. The CDR3 region is CARQGADYGYTF. The DNA for the CDR3 is TGTGCCAGGCAAGGGGCAGACTATGGCTACACCTTC.

V usage is TRBV9 and J usage is TRBJ2-2; D may be TRBD2 (5 bases). CDR1 and CDR2 from the germline V gene are SGDLS and YYNGEE. V lost 4 bases and J 8 bases, leaving 9 bases between the germline ends. The CDR3 consists of 12 residues. CDR3 nucleotides: TGTGCCAGCAGCCCTAGGGAGGGGGAGCTGTTTTTT. As protein: CASSPREGELFF.

J is TRBJ1-4 and V is TRBV5-1; weak D call: TRBD1 (6 bases). CDR1 is SGHRS and CDR2 is YFSETQ in the germline V gene. CDR3 length equals 17 residues. V was clipped by 4 bases and J by 8 bases, with 24 bases between them. The CDR3 sequence: CASSNLPIRSQGEKLFF. The CDR3 DNA sequence: TGCGCCAGCAGCAACCTCCCCATAAGGTCCCAGGGGGAAAAACTGTTTTTT.

The rearrangement links TRBV25-1 to TRBJ2-1; TRBD2 agrees at 14 bases. This CDR3 is 17 amino acids long. The J segment lost 8 bases and the V segment lost 3 bases, leaving 9 bases of the junction unmatched. Germline CDR1 MGHDK, CDR2 SYGVNS. The CDR3, as DNA: TGTGCCAGCAGTGAGCACCAGACTAGCGGGGGGGCCCATGAGCAGTTCTTC. It is translated as CASSEHQTSGGAHEQFF.

The J gene is TRBJ1-2, the V gene TRBV30; 9 bases agree with TRBD1. The CDR3 totals 13 residues. Per germline, CDR1 GTSNPN and CDR2 SVGIG (reference sequence). The ends lost 7 bases at V and 2 bases at J; junction bases unmatched: 5. The CDR3, as DNA: TGTGCCTCCGGGACAGGGCTCAACTATGGCTACACCTTC. Translating it yields CASGTGLNYGYTF.

Remarks on this clone: The same CDR3 is also encoded by other DNA sequences in this sample. This chain uses TRBV12-3 or TRBV12-4 with TRBJ1-6; D is unresolved. The germline V and J ends were trimmed by 5 bases and 5 bases, with 4 bases remaining between them. CDR3 length: 12 amino acids. CDR3 bases: TGTGCCAGCAGTCTCAATAATTCACCCCTCCACTTT. Its translation is CASSLNNSPLHF.

The chain has TRBV19 and TRBJ2-5, with TRBD1 as a possible D gene (5 bases). CDR1 is LNHDA and CDR2 is SQIVND in the germline V gene (reference sequence). V lost 5 bases, J lost 1 base, and 14 bases lay in between. The length of the CDR3 is 15 residues. CDR3 nucleotides: TGTGCCAGTAGTTGGGCAGGGCGACGCCAAGAGACCCAGTACTTC. Protein product: CASSWAGRRQETQYF.

The chain carries TRBV24-1 and TRBJ1-3; D call uncertain. Trimming stripped 5 bases from V and 2 bases from J, with 15 bases between. Germline CDR1 and CDR2: KGHDR and SFDVKD. CDR3 length: 16 residues. CDR3 bases: TGTGCCACCAGTGTCAAGGTCAGGAGGACTGGAAACACCATATATTTT. This codes for CATSVKVRRTGNTIYF.

J is TRBJ1-4 and V is TRBV7-2; 7 nucleotides align to TRBD1. Germline V gives CDR1 SGHTA, CDR2 FQGNSA. After removal of 4 bases from V and 4 bases from J, the junction contained 3 bases not matched to a gene. The CDR3 sequence is 14 residues long. CDR3 DNA: TGTGCCAGCAGCTCGGGACAGTTTAATGAAAAACTGTTTTTT. Translating it yields CASSSGQFNEKLFF. The full variable domain, completed using reference TRBV7-2 and TRBJ1-4, is GAGVSQSPSNKVTEKGKDVELRCDPISGHTALYWYRQSLGQGLEFLIYFQGNSAPDKSGLPSDRFSAERTGGSVSTLTIQRTQQEDSAVYLCASSSGQFNEKLFFGSGTQLSVL.

This clone was observed a few times. J is TRBJ2-5 and V is TRBV6-2 or TRBV6-3; 8 bases are shared with TRBD2. The germline gives CDR1 MNHEY, CDR2 SVGEGT. CDR3 length equals 15 residues. V shed 6 bases and J 0 bases; nucleotides not matched to a gene: 6. The CDR3, as DNA: TGTGCCAGCAGCTTACTAGCGGAGAACCAAGAGACCCAGTACTTC. The encoded protein is CASSLLAENQETQYF.

This rearrangement joins TRBV24-1 to TRBJ2-2; 9 bases line up with TRBD1. Germline assignment: CDR1 KGHDR and CDR2 SFDVKD. With 3 bases clipped from V and 4 bases from J, the junction kept 5 bases outside the gene matches. The CDR3 is 16 residues long. The CDR3 bases are TGTGCCACCAGTGATGTGGACAGGGGAGCCACCGGGGAGCTGTTTTTT. It specifies CATSDVDRGATGELFF.

V and J are TRBV3-1 (or the pseudogene TRBV3-2) and TRBJ1-2; 12 bases fit TRBD1. J gave up 9 bases and V 3 bases, and 11 bases lay outside the gene matches. This CDR3 is 16 amino acids long. Germline V gives CDR1 LGHDT, CDR2 YNNKEL (reference sequence). The CDR3 DNA reads TGTGCCAGCAGCCAGGACCGGGACAGGGGGCTCTCAAGCTACACCTTC. Translating gives CASSQDRDRGLSSYTF.

The chain has TRBV19 and TRBJ2-3; TRBD1 agrees at 7 bases. Germline V CDR1 and CDR2: LNHDA, SQIVND (reference sequence). Trimming took 4 bases from V and 4 from J; bases not matched to a gene: 5. The CDR3 consists of 14 residues. The CDR3: CASSKGQSADTQYF. The CDR3 DNA reads as TGTGCCAGTAGTAAGGGACAGTCAGCAGATACGCAGTATTTT. Combining the CDR3 with reference TRBV19 and TRBJ2-3 gives the whole variable domain DGGITQSPKYLFRKEGQNVTLSCEQNLNHDAMYWYRQDPGQGLRLIYYSQIVNDFQKGDIAEGYSVSREKKESFPLTVTSAQKNPTAFYLCASSKGQSADTQYFGPGTRLTVL.

The chain uses TRBV4-3 and TRBJ2-1, with 9 bases fitting TRBD1. The germline V gene encodes CDR1 LGHNA and CDR2 YSLEER. V was pared by 5 bases and J by 4 bases, with 6 bases of the junction left unmatched. This CDR3 has 15 amino acids. The CDR3 DNA sequence: TGCGCCAGCAGCACAGGACAGGGGTCGTACAATGAGCAGTTCTTC. It codes for CASSTGQGSYNEQFF.

V usage is TRBV5-1 and J usage is TRBJ1-2; 7 bases agree with TRBD1. J gave up 3 bases and V 1 base, and 6 bases lay outside the gene matches. Germline CDR1 is SGHRS and CDR2 is YFSETQ. This CDR3 has 15 amino acids. The CDR3 is CASSLTGASDYGYTF. Here the CDR3 DNA reads TGCGCCAGCAGCTTGACAGGGGCGAGTGACTATGGCTACACCTTC. The full variable domain, completed using reference TRBV5-1 and TRBJ1-2, is KAGVTQTPRYLIKTRGQQVTLSCSPISGHRSVSWYQQTPGQGLQFLFEYFSETQRNKGNFPGRFSGRQFSNSRSEMNVSTLELGDSALYLCASSLTGASDYGYTFGSGTRLTVV.

The sample holds a few counts of this clone. The chain uses TRBV7-2 and TRBJ1-5; D not resolved. V was pared by 1 base and J by 0 bases, with 4 bases between. This CDR3 is 14 amino acids long. Germline lookup yields CDR1 SGHTA and CDR2 FQGNSA. Here the CDR3 DNA reads TGTGCCAGCAGCTTAGACAGTAGCAATCAGCCCCAGCATTTT. It encodes CASSLDSSNQPQHF.

The chain employs TRBV18 and TRBJ2-3, with 8 bases fitting TRBD1. Germline V gene data show CDR1 as KGHSH and CDR2 as LQKENI. This CDR3 has 15 amino acids. V lost 2 bases, J lost 5 bases, and 6 bases stayed unmatched. DNA for the CDR3: TGTGCCAGCTCACCATCCAGGGGGCCTGGAGATACGCAGTATTTT. Protein product: CASSPSRGPGDTQYF.

The V gene is TRBV19, the J gene TRBJ1-2; TRBD1 aligns across 7 bases. Germline lookup yields CDR1 LNHDA and CDR2 SQIVND (reference sequence). V gave up 5 bases and J gave up 10 bases; unmatched junction bases: 13. CDR3 size: 14 residues. CDR3 amino acids: CASSPRQGAMNYTF. CDR3 in DNA: TGTGCCAGTAGTCCGAGACAGGGCGCTATGAACTACACCTTC.

The rearrangement uses TRBV4-3 and TRBJ2-2; TRBD1 matches 7 bases. Trimming at V came to 4 bases and at J to 5 bases, leaving 10 bases not matched to a gene. This CDR3 is 16 amino acids long. Germline loops: CDR1 LGHNA, CDR2 YSLEER. CDR3 nucleotide sequence: TGCGCCAGCAGCCCTGGACAGGAAATAGAAACCGGGGAGCTGTTTTTT. This gives the protein CASSPGQEIETGELFF.

The V call is TRBV19, the J call TRBJ2-3, with D maybe TRBD1 (6 bases). V was shortened by 7 bases and J by 2 bases, with 16 bases between the two germline ends. Germline CDR1 and CDR2: LNHDA and SQIVND (reference sequence). The CDR3 has 15 residues. The DNA for the CDR3 is TGTGCCAGTACCTTAACAGGGATGATCACAGATACGCAGTATTTT. Translation: CASTLTGMITDTQYF.